The 7 T cell receptor beta chains listed next were all sequenced from one sample in a study of blood T cell repertoires in COVID-19. Here immunoSEQ multiplex PCR was the method, and the copy in TCRdb shows in-frame clones only, minus some. The sample records roughly 15,000 clones, roughly nine tenths being singletons. The sample was peripheral blood. The receptors shown here come from a human donor in a cohort sampled during active COVID-19.

The chain carries TRBV25-1 and TRBJ1-5; TRBD1 agrees at 8 bases. The CDR3 loop spans 15 amino acids. Germline trimming cut 3 bases from V and 7 bases from J; bases unmatched to any gene: 8. Germline V gives CDR1 MGHDK, CDR2 SYGVNS. The CDR3 reads CASSDEGQGTQPQHF. The CDR3 DNA reads as TGTGCCAGCAGTGACGAAGGACAGGGCACCCAGCCCCAGCATTTT. Combining the CDR3 with reference TRBV25-1 and TRBJ1-5 gives the whole variable domain EADIYQTPRYLVIGTGKKITLECSQTMGHDKMYWYQQDPGMELHLIHYSYGVNSTEKGDLSSESTVSRIRTEHFPLTLESARPSHTSQYLCASSDEGQGTQPQHFGDGTRLSIL.

The chain uses TRBV5-8 and TRBJ2-3; perhaps TRBD2 as D (5 bases). The ends were cut back, 1 base at V and 3 bases at J, with 15 bases in the middle. This CDR3 region has 16 residues. CDR1 and CDR2 from the germline V gene are SGHTS and YDEGEE. CDR3 sequence: CASSLPLRVSTDTQYF. CDR3 nucleotide sequence: TGTGCCAGCAGCTTGCCGCTGAGGGTCAGTACAGATACGCAGTATTTT.

The chain links TRBV2 to TRBJ2-2; D remains unclear. This CDR3 region has 11 residues. Looked up from germline, CDR1 is SNHLY and CDR2 is FYNNEI. V lost 4 bases and J lost 5, with 2 bases in between. The CDR3 loop is CASSATGELFF. The CDR3 coding sequence is TGTGCCAGCAGTGCTACCGGGGAGCTGTTTTTT.

The chain's CDR3 is CASSPSQGRAEAFF. The CDR3 nucleotides read TGTGCCAGCAGCCCGTCACAGGGTCGCGCTGAAGCTTTCTTT. The chain couples TRBV7-2 to TRBJ1-1, with D maybe TRBD1 (6 bases). CDR1 and CDR2 (germline): SGHTA, FQGNSA. The CDR3 loop spans 14 amino acids. V shed 5 bases and J shed 6 bases, with 16 bases lying between them.

J is TRBJ2-1 and V is TRBV11-2; 9 bases are shared with TRBD2. Per the germline V gene, CDR1 is SGHAT and CDR2 is FQNNGV. The CDR3 runs 15 residues. Germline trimming cut 4 bases from V and 4 bases from J; bases unmatched to any gene: 5. This CDR3 reads CASSSGLARYNEQFF. CDR3 DNA: TGTGCCAGCAGCTCAGGACTAGCGAGGTACAATGAGCAGTTCTTC.

The rearrangement uses TRBV7-8 and TRBJ2-7; the match to TRBD2 covers 10 bases. This CDR3 comprises 15 residues. Germline CDR1 and CDR2: SGHVS and FQNEAQ. Trimming at V came to 5 bases and at J to 1 base, leaving 5 bases not matched to a gene. DNA of the CDR3: TGTGCCAGCAGCCCCCGGACTAGCGGTTCCTACGAGCAGTACTTC. Translated: CASSPRTSGSYEQYF.

The chain links TRBV28 to TRBJ1-2; D call uncertain. This CDR3 comprises 14 residues. The germline gives CDR1 MDHEN, CDR2 SYDVKM. V lost 2 bases, J lost 4 bases, and 11 bases lay in between. Here the CDR3 reads CASSLGGYPYGYTF. The CDR3 region has the DNA TGTGCCAGCAGTTTAGGCGGCTACCCCTATGGCTACACCTTC.